This passage covers 32 T cell receptor beta chains from one sample sequenced in a study of T cell repertoires in cytomegalovirus infection. A single record per CDR3 protein comes from TCRdb applying MiXCR to the reads. The data show around 440,000 distinct CDR3 sequences, 11% seen once. Sequencing was performed on PBMCs. These receptors all come from a human donor in good health (CMV status not recorded). Some clones in this sample may be carry-over from other donors' samples.

This clonotype came up a few times. The J gene is TRBJ2-3, the V gene TRBV3-1; tentative D call: TRBD2 (5 bases). This CDR3 region has 15 residues. Looked up from germline, CDR1 is LGHDT and CDR2 is YNNKEL (reference sequence). The ends were cut back, 0 bases at V and 2 bases at J, with 9 bases in the middle. The chain's CDR3 is CASSQDASFTDTQYF. CDR3 DNA: TGTGCCAGCAGCCAAGATGCTAGCTTCACAGATACGCAGTATTTT.

In this sample, this clonotype turned up a few times. The CDR3 bases are TGCAGTGCCACCTTTGGGGAGGGTGGTGAAAAACTGTTTTTT. Translated, it gives CSATFGEGGEKLFF. This chain uses TRBV20-1 with TRBJ1-4; the D is unclear. The V gene's germline CDR1 is DFQATT and CDR2 SNEGSKA (reference sequence). V was pared by 6 bases and J by 7 bases, with 18 bases between. CDR3 size: 14 residues.

This clonotype has just a few counts. The chain combines TRBV5-4 with TRBJ1-1; 9 bases fit TRBD1. The CDR3 covers 13 residues. Germline CDR1 SGHNT, CDR2 YYREEE (reference sequence). J gave up 7 bases and V 4 bases, and 5 bases lay outside the gene matches. Here the CDR3 reads CASSPDRGGEAFF. CDR3 nucleotides: TGTGCCAGCAGCCCTGACAGGGGGGGTGAAGCTTTCTTT. The full variable domain, in which reference TRBV5-4 and TRBJ1-1 provide the parts outside the CDR3, is ETGVTQSPTHLIKTRGQQVTLRCSSQSGHNTVSWYQQALGQGPQFIFQYYREEENGRGNFPPRFSGLQFPNYSSELNVNALELDDSALYLCASSPDRGGEAFFGQGTRLTVV.

This clonotype was seen many times. The chain joins TRBV20-1 to TRBJ2-7; 7 nucleotides align to TRBD2. V gave up 2 bases and J gave up 6 bases; unmatched junction bases: 7. CDR1 DFQATT and CDR2 SNEGSKA come from the germline V gene (reference sequence). The CDR3 runs to 13 residues. CDR3 region: CSARPSGNIEQYF. The CDR3 nucleotides read TGCAGTGCTAGACCAAGCGGGAATATCGAGCAGTACTTC.

The chain recombines TRBV14 with TRBJ1-2; D gene unclear. This CDR3 spans 12 amino acids. CDR1 is SGHDN, CDR2 FVKESK, per germline. The V end was cut by 0 bases, the J end by 12 bases, with 11 bases between. The CDR3 reads CASSQEARSNTF. CDR3 bases: TGTGCCAGCAGCCAAGAGGCCCGCTCCAACACCTTC.

At least ten counts were recorded for this clonotype. This chain uses TRBV28 with TRBJ1-2, with TRBD1 matching over 9 bases. Unmatched junction bases numbered 7, after V lost 8 bases and J lost 9 bases. The CDR3 runs to 12 residues. Germline V gene sequence: CDR1 MDHEN, CDR2 SYDVKM. CDR3: CASSDRGDSYTF. DNA for the CDR3: TGTGCCAGCTCAGACAGGGGGGATAGCTACACCTTC.

This clonotype was recorded many times. The chain uses TRBV7-6 and TRBJ2-5; D unresolved. The CDR3 contains 16 residues. V gave up 5 bases and J gave up 1 base, with 17 bases separating them. The germline CDR1 and CDR2 sequences are SGHVS and FNYEAQ. The CDR3 DNA reads as TGTGCCAGCAGCCCGATGGGCACCCAGTTCCAAGAGACCCAGTACTTC. Protein sequence: CASSPMGTQFQETQYF.

The V call is TRBV19, the J call TRBJ2-5, with D hard to call. The ends were cut back, 9 bases at V and 5 bases at J, with 16 bases in the middle. CDR1 is LNHDA and CDR2 is SQIVND in the germline V gene (reference sequence). The CDR3 has 13 residues. CDR3 sequence reads: CASSPDISETQYF. The DNA for the CDR3 is TGTGCCAGCTCCCCTGACATATCTGAGACCCAGTACTTC.

This rearrangement joins TRBV14 to TRBJ1-2; unclear D gene. The CDR3 sequence is 12 residues long. Germline V gene data show CDR1 as SGHDN and CDR2 as FVKESK. V was shortened by 0 bases and J by 9 bases, with 8 bases between the two germline ends. This CDR3 is CASSQERKSYTF. In DNA, the CDR3 is TGTGCCAGCAGCCAAGAAAGAAAGAGCTACACCTTC.

This clonotype has only a few counts. The rearrangement joins TRBV19 to TRBJ2-1, with 9 bases fitting TRBD1. The CDR3 totals 16 residues. CDR1 and CDR2 from the germline V gene are LNHDA and SQIVND (reference sequence). With V trimmed by 4 bases and J by 2 bases, 6 bases remained unmatched. CDR3 nucleotide sequence: TGTGCCAGTAGTACCGGACAGGGGTTTCCCTACAATGAGCAGTTCTTC. Translated: CASSTGQGFPYNEQFF.

This clonotype has a count of ten or more. The chain combines TRBV28 with TRBJ2-1; D may match TRBD1 or TRBD2 (6 bases each). Germline V lookup: CDR1 MDHEN, CDR2 SYDVKM. The CDR3 has 17 amino acids. V dropped 4 bases and J dropped 7 bases, with 23 bases sitting between them. The CDR3 is CASSSYVEGVAANEQFF. CDR3 sequence (DNA): TGTGCCAGCAGTTCCTATGTCGAGGGGGTAGCGGCGAATGAGCAGTTCTTC.

This clonotype was seen ten or more times. The chain combines TRBV28 with TRBJ2-7; D unresolved. From germline, CDR1 is MDHEN and CDR2 SYDVKM. V was pared by 8 bases and J by 2 bases, with 7 bases between. The length of the CDR3 is 11 residues. The CDR3 here is CASGLTYEQYF. The CDR3 DNA reads TGTGCCAGCGGCCTCACCTACGAGCAGTACTTC.

This clonotype was seen at least ten times. The V call is TRBV7-2, the J call TRBJ2-1; D assignment may be TRBD1 or TRBD2 (5 bases each). This CDR3 region has 19 residues. CDR1 and CDR2 from the germline V gene are SGHTA and FQGNSA. Trimming left V 4 bases short and J 1 base short, with 23 bases between. CDR3 sequence reads: CASSSPGRQLGASYNEQFF. Here the CDR3 DNA reads TGTGCCAGCAGCTCTCCGGGGCGGCAGCTCGGAGCTTCCTACAATGAGCAGTTCTTC.

This clonotype has at least ten counts. The rearrangement links TRBV6-1 to TRBJ1-2; 10 positions match TRBD1. The length of the CDR3 is 15 residues. CDR1 MNHNS and CDR2 SASEGT come from the germline V gene. Trimming removed 8 bases from V and 0 bases from J; junction bases left unmatched: 6. The CDR3 DNA sequence: TGTGCCAGCCAGGGACAGGGGCGAGCTAACTATGGCTACACCTTC. It translates to CASQGQGRANYGYTF.

There are many counts of this clonotype. The J gene is TRBJ1-1, the V gene TRBV5-1, with D tentatively TRBD1 (5 bases). Germline V gives CDR1 SGHRS, CDR2 YFSETQ. The CDR3 contains 13 residues. Trimming pared 4 bases from V and 1 base from J, leaving 8 bases between. CDR3 nucleotides: TGCGCCAGCAGCACGGGGGGGAACACTGAAGCTTTCTTT. This encodes CASSTGGNTEAFF.

This clonotype appeared a few times. The V and J genes are TRBV29-1 and TRBJ1-2; D is uncertain. CDR3 length equals 12 residues. The germline V gene encodes CDR1 SQVTM and CDR2 ANQGSEA. CDR3 sequence (DNA): TGCAGTTGCGGGAGGGAAGAACTAGGCTACACCTTC. Translated, it gives CSCGREELGYTF.

This clonotype has ten or more counts. The genes are TRBV5-6 and TRBJ1-5; TRBD1 aligns across 10 bases. V was pared by 3 bases and J by 0 bases, with 3 bases of the junction left unmatched. The germline V gene has CDR1 SGHDT and CDR2 YYEEEE. CDR3 length: 16 amino acids. In DNA, the CDR3 is TGTGCCAGCAGCTCGACAGGGGGCCTTAGCAATCAGCCCCAGCATTTT. Translation: CASSSTGGLSNQPQHF.

This clonotype was counted at least ten times. V usage is TRBV28 and J usage is TRBJ2-5, with D perhaps TRBD2 (5 bases). Germline V gene data show CDR1 as MDHEN and CDR2 as SYDVKM. V gave up 2 bases and J gave up 5 bases, with 9 bases separating them. This CDR3 spans 13 amino acids. CDR3 amino acids: CASSLEGDETQYF. The CDR3 DNA reads TGTGCCAGCAGTTTAGAGGGAGACGAGACCCAGTACTTC.

This chain uses TRBV20-1 with TRBJ2-5, with D tentatively TRBD2 (6 bases). Germline CDR1 and CDR2: DFQATT and SNEGSKA (reference sequence). This CDR3 region has 14 residues. Trimming stripped 5 bases from V and 5 bases from J, with 18 bases between. CDR3 loop: CSADRELLGETQYF. CDR3 sequence (DNA): TGCAGTGCTGACCGGGAGCTACTGGGGGAGACCCAGTACTTC.

The V call is TRBV23-1, the J call TRBJ1-5; 7 nucleotides line up with TRBD1. TRBV23-1 falls under the ORF class, with uncertain function. CDR3 length equals 20 residues. J was trimmed by 2 bases and V by 2 bases; bases with no gene match: 18. CDR3 in DNA: TGCGCCAGCAGTCAACCCTCAAGGGTGACAGGGAAGAGGGGCAATCAGCCCCAGCATTTT. It codes for CASSQPSRVTGKRGNQPQHF.

This clonotype has a single count. DNA for the CDR3: TGTGCCAGCTCACCCGTAACAGGAACCTACGAGCAGTACTTC. It codes for CASSPVTGTYEQYF. J is TRBJ2-7 and V is TRBV18; D possibly corresponds to TRBD1 (5 bases). CDR1 and CDR2 from the germline V gene are KGHSH and LQKENI. V lost 3 bases and J lost 2, with 11 bases in between. This CDR3 is 14 amino acids long.

A few counts support this clonotype. The chain uses TRBV7-3 and TRBJ2-1; 10 nucleotides match TRBD1. Looked up from germline, CDR1 is SGHTA and CDR2 is FQGTGA. Trimming at V came to 5 bases and at J to 6 bases, leaving 13 bases not matched to a gene. The CDR3 consists of 17 residues. CDR3 sequence (DNA): TGTGCCAGCAGCGGGGGAGTGGCGGACAGGGGGACCAATGAGCAGTTCTTC. This encodes CASSGGVADRGTNEQFF.

The sample holds many counts of this clonotype. The rearrangement links TRBV7-2 to TRBJ1-5, with a tentative D call TRBD1 (6 bases). The germline CDR1 and CDR2 sequences are SGHTA and FQGNSA. This CDR3 comprises 15 residues. Trimming left V 2 bases short and J 0 bases short, with 8 bases between. The CDR3 DNA sequence: TGTGCCAGCAGCTTACAGGGGACTAGCAATCAGCCCCAGCATTTT. The encoded protein is CASSLQGTSNQPQHF.

The J gene is TRBJ2-7, the V gene TRBV28, with no clear D. The germline V gene encodes CDR1 MDHEN and CDR2 SYDVKM. The CDR3 loop spans 13 amino acids. V lost 5 bases, J lost 0 bases, and 8 bases lay in between. The CDR3 coding sequence is TGTGCCAGCAGTCCCTACATCTCCTACGAGCAGTACTTC. Translation: CASSPYISYEQYF.

This clonotype was observed at least ten times. The gene calls are TRBV7-3 and TRBJ2-1; 10 bases are a match to TRBD2. In germline, CDR1 is SGHTA, CDR2 FQGTGA. The V and J ends lost 4 bases and 7 bases, in that order; junction bases with no gene match: 10. The CDR3 runs 16 residues. This CDR3 is CASSYNPGLAMNEQFF. CDR3 coding DNA: TGTGCCAGCAGCTATAACCCGGGACTAGCGATGAATGAGCAGTTCTTC. Using reference TRBV7-3 and TRBJ2-1 for the parts outside the CDR3, the full variable domain is GAGVSQTPSNKVTEKGKYVELRCDPISGHTALYWYRQSLGQGPEFLIYFQGTGAADDSGLPNDRFFAVRPEGSVSTLKIQRTERGDSAVYLCASSYNPGLAMNEQFFGPGTRLTVL.

This clonotype was recorded a few times. The rearrangement links TRBV29-1 to TRBJ2-7, with TRBD1 matching 7 bases. V lost 7 bases and J lost 3; bases outside the gene matches: 9. Germline lookup yields CDR1 SQVTM and CDR2 ANQGSEA. This CDR3 comprises 13 residues. CDR3 sequence reads: CSAKDRQSYEQYF. The CDR3 coding sequence is TGCAGCGCTAAGGACAGGCAGAGCTACGAGCAGTACTTC.

This clonotype was observed many times. This rearrangement joins TRBV5-5 to TRBJ1-2; D is unresolved. The CDR3 is 15 amino acids. The V end was cut by 0 bases, the J end by 8 bases, with 17 bases between. Per the germline V gene, CDR1 is SGHKS and CDR2 is YYEKEE (reference sequence). The CDR3 nucleotides read TGTGCCAGCAGCTTGGACCCGCTCACCTATAGCGGCTACACCTTC. This translates into CASSLDPLTYSGYTF.

V gene TRBV20-1 combines with J gene TRBJ1-1; D not certain. Trimming cost V 0 bases and J 0 bases, with 14 bases left between them. The CDR3 totals 16 residues. Germline V gives CDR1 DFQATT, CDR2 SNEGSKA (reference sequence). CDR3 sequence: CSARDGYKRMNTEAFF. As DNA, the CDR3 is TGCAGTGCTAGAGACGGATACAAACGGATGAACACTGAAGCTTTCTTT.

This chain uses TRBV29-1 with TRBJ1-2; D gene unclear. Germline V gene data show CDR1 as SQVTM and CDR2 as ANQGSEA. The CDR3 contains 11 residues. V gave up 3 bases and J gave up 9 bases, with 11 bases separating them. The CDR3 sequence: CSVEEVRSYTF. CDR3 DNA sequence: TGCAGCGTTGAGGAGGTTCGGAGCTACACCTTC.

This clonotype was recorded at least ten times. The rearrangement uses TRBV10-3 and TRBJ2-5; D is unclear. Trimming took off 6 bases at V and 4 bases at J, with 12 bases between the two ends. The CDR3 is made up of 13 amino acids. The germline V gene has CDR1 ENHRY and CDR2 SYGVKD. CDR3 bases: TGTGCCATCAGCGATGGAGAAGGAGAGACCCAGTACTTC. It is translated as CAISDGEGETQYF.

This clonotype was observed at least ten times. The chain combines TRBV12-3 or TRBV12-4 with TRBJ2-6; 16 bases line up with TRBD2. This CDR3 is 18 amino acids long. The V and J ends lost 6 bases and 4 bases, in that order; junction bases with no gene match: 6. CDR3 amino acids: CASSPGLAGGYGANVLTF. DNA for the CDR3: TGTGCCAGCAGCCCGGGACTAGCGGGAGGGTACGGGGCCAACGTCCTGACTTTC.

This clonotype was seen repeatedly, ten times or more. The V gene is TRBV12-3 or TRBV12-4, the J gene TRBJ1-2; D gene unclear. Trimming took off 3 bases at V and 4 bases at J, with 15 bases between the two ends. CDR3 length: 15 residues. Here the CDR3 DNA reads TGTGCCAGCAGTTTTCCCTCGGGAGGTATCTATGGCTACACCTTC. It codes for CASSFPSGGIYGYTF.